This T cell receptor (beta chain) was captured in a study of shared clonotypes between healthy human individuals. V was pared by 0 bases and J by 0 bases, with 7 bases between. The CDR3 consists of 15 residues. The germline CDR1 and CDR2 sequences are SGHTS and YDEGEE. The sorted-subset replicate PCRs were given around 0.2 ug DNA, which is tens of thousands of T cell genomes. Sequencing used immunoSEQ multiplex PCR; TCRdb keeps in-frame clones, though not all of them. The sample has about 550,000 clones, around 95% seen once. Findings and limits, study-wide: Across a few donors, naive CD4 shared around 5.4%, naive CD8 less than 4%, memory CD4 2% to 2.5%, memory CD8 about 0.4%. Generation of non-shared clonotypes was less probable than generation of clonotypes shared by all four donors.

With regard to this clone: Antigen unknown.

As defined, naive CD8 cells were CD45RO-negative and positively selected for CCR7, with terminally differentiated effector memory CD45RA+ cells excluded. Sequencing was performed on naive CD8+ T cells sorted from blood. The source of this sequence is a woman aged 30 to 39 in good health. The chain has TRBV5-8 and TRBJ1-5; no firm D call. In DNA, the CDR3 is TGTGCCAGCAGCTTGGTCCAGCATAGCAATCAGCCCCAGCATTTT. Translated: CASSLVQHSNQPQHF.